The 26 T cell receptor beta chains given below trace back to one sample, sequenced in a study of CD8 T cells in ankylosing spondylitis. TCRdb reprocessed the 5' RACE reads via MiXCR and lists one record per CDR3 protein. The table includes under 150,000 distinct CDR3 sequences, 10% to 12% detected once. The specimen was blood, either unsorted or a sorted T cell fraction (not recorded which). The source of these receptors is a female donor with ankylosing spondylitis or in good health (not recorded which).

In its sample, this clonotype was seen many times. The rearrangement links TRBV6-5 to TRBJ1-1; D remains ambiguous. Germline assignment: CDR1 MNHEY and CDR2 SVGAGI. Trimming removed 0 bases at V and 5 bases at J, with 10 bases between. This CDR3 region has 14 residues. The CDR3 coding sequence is TGTGCCAGCAGTTACTCCCACGGTGGGACTGAAGCTTTCTTT. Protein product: CASSYSHGGTEAFF.

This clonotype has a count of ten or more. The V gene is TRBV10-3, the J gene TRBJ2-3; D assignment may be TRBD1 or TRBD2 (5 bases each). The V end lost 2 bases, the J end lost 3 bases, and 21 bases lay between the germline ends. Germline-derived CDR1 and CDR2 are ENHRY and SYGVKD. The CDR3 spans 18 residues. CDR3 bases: TGTGCCATCAGTGAGCTCGGGCAGGGACCTAAGGTGACAGATACGCAGTATTTT. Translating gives CAISELGQGPKVTDTQYF.

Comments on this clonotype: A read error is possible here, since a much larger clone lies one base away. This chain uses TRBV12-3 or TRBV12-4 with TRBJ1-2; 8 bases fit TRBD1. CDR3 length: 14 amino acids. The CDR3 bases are TGTACCAGCAGTCCCTTCACAGGGGGCTATGGCTACACCTTC. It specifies CTSSPFTGGYGYTF.

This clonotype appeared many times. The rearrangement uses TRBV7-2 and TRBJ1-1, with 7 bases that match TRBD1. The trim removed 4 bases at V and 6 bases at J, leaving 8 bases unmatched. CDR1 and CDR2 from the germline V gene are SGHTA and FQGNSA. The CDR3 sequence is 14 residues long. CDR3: CASSSGQESSEAFF. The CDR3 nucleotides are TGTGCCAGCAGCTCAGGACAGGAGAGCTCTGAAGCTTTCTTT.

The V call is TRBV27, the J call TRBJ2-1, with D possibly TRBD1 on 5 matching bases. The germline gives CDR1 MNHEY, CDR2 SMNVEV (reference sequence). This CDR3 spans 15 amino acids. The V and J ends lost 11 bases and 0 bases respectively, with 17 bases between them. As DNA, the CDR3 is TGTGCCCAGCAGCCAGGGCGGAGCTCCTACAATGAGCAGTTCTTC. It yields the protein CAQQPGRSSYNEQFF.

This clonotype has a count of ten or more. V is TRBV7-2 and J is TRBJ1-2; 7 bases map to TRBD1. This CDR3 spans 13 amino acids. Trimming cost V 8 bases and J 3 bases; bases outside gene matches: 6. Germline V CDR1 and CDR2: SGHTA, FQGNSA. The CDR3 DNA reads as TGTGCCAGCGCAGAGACAGGGTACTATGGCTACACCTTC. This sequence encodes CASAETGYYGYTF.

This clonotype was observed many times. CDR3 protein: CSVAGDKSSYEQYF. In nucleotides, the CDR3 is TGCAGTGTCGCCGGCGACAAAAGCTCCTACGAGCAGTACTTC. The J gene is TRBJ2-7, the V gene TRBV20-1; D not resolved. Germline V CDR1 and CDR2: DFQATT, SNEGSKA (reference sequence). The CDR3 consists of 14 residues. With 7 bases removed from V and 0 bases from J, the gap between germline ends came to 16 bases.

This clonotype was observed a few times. The CDR3 sequence is CAHSTISGDTQYF. DNA of the CDR3: TGTGCCCACTCTACCATTTCAGGAGATACGCAGTATTTT. The rearrangement uses TRBV7-9 and TRBJ2-3; the D is unclear. This CDR3 has 13 amino acids. Trimming took off 11 bases at V and 5 bases at J, with 17 bases between the two ends. From germline, CDR1 is SEHNR and CDR2 FQNEAQ (reference sequence).

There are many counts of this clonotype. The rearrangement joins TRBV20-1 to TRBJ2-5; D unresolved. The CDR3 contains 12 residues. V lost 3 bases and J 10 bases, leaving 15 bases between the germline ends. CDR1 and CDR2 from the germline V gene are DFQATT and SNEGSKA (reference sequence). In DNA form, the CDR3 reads TGCAGTGCTAGTATCATTGACGGTGACCAGTACTTC. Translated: CSASIIDGDQYF.

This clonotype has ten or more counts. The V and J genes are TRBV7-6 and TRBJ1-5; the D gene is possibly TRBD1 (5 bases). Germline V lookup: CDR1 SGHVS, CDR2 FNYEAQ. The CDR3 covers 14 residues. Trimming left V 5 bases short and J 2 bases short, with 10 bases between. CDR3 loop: CASSPQTGNQPQHF. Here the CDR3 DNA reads TGTGCCAGCAGCCCGCAGACAGGCAATCAGCCCCAGCATTTT. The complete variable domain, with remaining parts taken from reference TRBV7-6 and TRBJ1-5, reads GAGVSQSPRYKVTKRGQDVALRCDPISGHVSLYWYRQALGQGPEFLTYFNYEAQQDKSGLPNDRFSAERPEGSISTLTIQRTEQRDSAMYRCASSPQTGNQPQHFGDGTRLSIL.

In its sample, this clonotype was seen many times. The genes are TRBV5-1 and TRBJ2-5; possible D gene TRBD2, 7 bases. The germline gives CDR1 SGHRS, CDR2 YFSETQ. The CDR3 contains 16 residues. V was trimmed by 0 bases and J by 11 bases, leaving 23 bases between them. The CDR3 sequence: CASSLGPYGGPSQQYF. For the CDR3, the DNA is TGCGCCAGCAGCTTGGGCCCGTACGGGGGGCCCTCCCAACAGTACTTC.

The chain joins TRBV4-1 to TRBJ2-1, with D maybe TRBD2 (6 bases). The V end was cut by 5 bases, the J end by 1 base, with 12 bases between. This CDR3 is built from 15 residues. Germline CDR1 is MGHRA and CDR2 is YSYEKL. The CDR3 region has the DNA TGCGCCAGCAGCGTCCGGGACTTTTCCTACAATGAGCAGTTCTTC. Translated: CASSVRDFSYNEQFF.

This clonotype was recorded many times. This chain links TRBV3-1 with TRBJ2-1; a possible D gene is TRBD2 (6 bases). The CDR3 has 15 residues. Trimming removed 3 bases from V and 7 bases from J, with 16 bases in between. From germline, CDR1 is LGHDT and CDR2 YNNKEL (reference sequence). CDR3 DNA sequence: TGTGCCAGCAGCCATGGGACTTCCAGAGGGAATGAGCAGTTCTTC. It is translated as CASSHGTSRGNEQFF.

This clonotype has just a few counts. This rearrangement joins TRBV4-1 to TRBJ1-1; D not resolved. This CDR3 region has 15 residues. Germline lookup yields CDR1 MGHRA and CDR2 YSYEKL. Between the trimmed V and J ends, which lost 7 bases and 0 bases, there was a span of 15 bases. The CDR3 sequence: CASTSRPQMNTEAFF. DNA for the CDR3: TGCGCCAGCACCTCCCGACCCCAAATGAACACTGAAGCTTTCTTT.

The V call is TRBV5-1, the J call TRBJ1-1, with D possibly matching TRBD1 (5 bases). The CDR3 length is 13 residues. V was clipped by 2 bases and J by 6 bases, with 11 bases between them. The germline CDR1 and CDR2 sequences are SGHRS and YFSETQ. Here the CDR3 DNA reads TGCGCCAGCAGCTTAGACAGATCAGCTGAAGCTTTCTTT. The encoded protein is CASSLDRSAEAFF.

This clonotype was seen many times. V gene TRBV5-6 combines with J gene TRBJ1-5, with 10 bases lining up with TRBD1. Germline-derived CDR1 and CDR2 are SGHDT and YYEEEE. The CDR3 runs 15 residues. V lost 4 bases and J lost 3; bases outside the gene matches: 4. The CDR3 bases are TGTGCCAGCAGCCTGACAGGGGGCCTCAATCAGCCCCAGCATTTT. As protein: CASSLTGGLNQPQHF.

The CDR3 is CSVVDENTEAFF. Here the CDR3 DNA reads TGCAGCGTTGTTGACGAGAACACTGAAGCTTTCTTT. The chain employs TRBV29-1 and TRBJ1-1; D is ambiguous. This CDR3 region has 12 residues. Trimming cost V 4 bases and J 1 base, with 7 bases left between them. Germline CDR1 reads SQVTM; CDR2 reads ANQGSEA.

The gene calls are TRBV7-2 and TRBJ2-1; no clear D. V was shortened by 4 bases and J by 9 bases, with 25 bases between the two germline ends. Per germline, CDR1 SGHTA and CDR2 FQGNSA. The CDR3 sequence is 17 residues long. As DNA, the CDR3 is TGTGCCAGCAGCTATTTTACTTTCGCCCCGGGCACCGGTGAGCAGTTCTTC. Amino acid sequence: CASSYFTFAPGTGEQFF. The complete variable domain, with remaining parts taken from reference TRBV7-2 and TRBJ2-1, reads GAGVSQSPSNKVTEKGKDVELRCDPISGHTALYWYRQSLGQGLEFLIYFQGNSAPDKSGLPSDRFSAERTGGSVSTLTIQRTQQEDSAVYLCASSYFTFAPGTGEQFFGPGTRLTVL.

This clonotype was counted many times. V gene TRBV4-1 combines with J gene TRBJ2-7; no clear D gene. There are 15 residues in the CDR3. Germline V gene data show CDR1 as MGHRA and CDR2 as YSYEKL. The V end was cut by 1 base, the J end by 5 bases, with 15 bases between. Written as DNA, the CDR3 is TGCGCCAGCAGCCAAGGACCAGAGGAAAGCCACGAGCAGTACTTC. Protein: CASSQGPEESHEQYF.

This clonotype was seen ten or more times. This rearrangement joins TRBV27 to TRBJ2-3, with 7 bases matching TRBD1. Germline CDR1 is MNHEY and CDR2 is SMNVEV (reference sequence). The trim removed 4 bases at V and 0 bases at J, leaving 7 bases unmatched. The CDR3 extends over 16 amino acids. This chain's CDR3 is CASSSIQGQSTDTQYF. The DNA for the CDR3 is TGTGCCAGCAGTTCGATACAGGGGCAAAGCACAGATACGCAGTATTTT.

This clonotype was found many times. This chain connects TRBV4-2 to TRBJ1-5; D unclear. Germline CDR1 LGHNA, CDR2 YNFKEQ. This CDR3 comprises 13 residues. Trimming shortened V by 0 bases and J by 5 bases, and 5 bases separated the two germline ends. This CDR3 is CASSQEIDQPQHF. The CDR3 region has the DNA TGTGCCAGCAGCCAAGAGATCGATCAGCCCCAGCATTTT.

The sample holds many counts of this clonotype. The CDR3 DNA reads TGTGCCATCGGGGCGACAGGGAGAGACGAAAAACTGTTTTTT. Translating gives CAIGATGRDEKLFF. The J gene is TRBJ1-4, the V gene TRBV10-3, with 7 bases aligning to TRBD1. This CDR3 contains 14 residues. Germline V gives CDR1 ENHRY, CDR2 SYGVKD. The V and J ends lost 8 bases and 8 bases, in that order; junction bases with no gene match: 11.

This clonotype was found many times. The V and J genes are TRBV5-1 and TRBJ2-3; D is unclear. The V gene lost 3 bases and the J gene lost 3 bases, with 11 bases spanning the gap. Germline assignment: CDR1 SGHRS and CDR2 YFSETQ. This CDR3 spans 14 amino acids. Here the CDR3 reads CASSWAGETDTQYF. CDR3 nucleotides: TGCGCCAGCAGCTGGGCCGGAGAGACAGATACGCAGTATTTT.

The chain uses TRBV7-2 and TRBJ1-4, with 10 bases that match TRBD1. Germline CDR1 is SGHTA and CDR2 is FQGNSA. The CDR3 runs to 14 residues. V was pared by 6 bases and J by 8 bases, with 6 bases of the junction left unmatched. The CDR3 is CASRRQGAAEKLFF. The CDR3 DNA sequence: TGTGCCAGCAGGCGACAGGGGGCTGCGGAAAAACTGTTTTTT.

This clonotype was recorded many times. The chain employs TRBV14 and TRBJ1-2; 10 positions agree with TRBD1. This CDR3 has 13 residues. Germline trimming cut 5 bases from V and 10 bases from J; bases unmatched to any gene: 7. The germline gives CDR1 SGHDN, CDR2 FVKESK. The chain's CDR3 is CASSSGQGLNYTF. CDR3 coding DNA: TGTGCCAGCAGCTCGGGACAGGGGTTAAACTACACCTTC.

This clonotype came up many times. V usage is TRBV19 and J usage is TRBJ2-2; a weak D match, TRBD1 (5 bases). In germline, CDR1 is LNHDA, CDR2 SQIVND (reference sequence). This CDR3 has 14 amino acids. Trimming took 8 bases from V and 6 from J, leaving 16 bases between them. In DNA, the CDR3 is TGTGCCAGTCGATCAAACCGACAGCCCGGGGAGCTGTTTTTT. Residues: CASRSNRQPGELFF.